In its sample, the clone carrying this T cell receptor beta chain was seen a few times. The source of the sample is a study of T-cell memory formation after mild COVID-19. TCRdb independently ran MiXCR on the 5' RACE reads; one entry per CDR3 protein. This sample has about 49,000 distinct CDR3 sequences; over 6.5% occur once, and the top ten carry about 1.5%. V lost 6 bases to trimming and J lost 2 bases, with 10 bases between them. The CDR3 has 14 residues. The chain links TRBV12-3 or TRBV12-4 to TRBJ2-2, with D possibly TRBD2 on 5 matching bases. The clonotype originates from a man between 18 and 29 years old who had mild COVID-19 (a few samples of this study predate the infection). Cell type and time point are not known. Material: PBMCs or a T cell subset sorted from them (not recorded which). CDR3 DNA: TGTGCCAGCAGCCGGACTTCAAACACCGGGGAGCTGTTTTTT. Translated: CASSRTSNTGELFF.